Listed below are T cell receptor beta chains from one sample, sequenced in a study of T-cell memory formation after mild COVID-19. MiXCR, run by TCRdb on the 5' RACE reads, gives a single entry per CDR3 protein. The repertoire holds fewer than 350,000 distinct CDR3 sequences, with roughly an eighth as singletons. The sequenced sample was PBMCs or a T cell subset sorted from them (not recorded which). The receptors derive from a man between 18 and 35 years old who had mild COVID-19 (a few samples of this study predate the infection). Cell type and time point are not known. Each CDR3 is given with its conserved first and last residue. Fields, in order: V gene, J gene, clone size, D gene, CDR3 DNA, CDR3 protein. A D gene is named only where the DNA matches it firmly. Clone size is stated in some rows and not others, as once, few, many or a class when expanded.

TRBV5-1	TRBJ2-3	.	.	TGCGCCAGCAGCGCGGGACGGAAGGACGATACGCAGTATTTT	CASSAGRKDDTQYF
TRBV20-1	TRBJ2-5	many	.	TGCAGTGCTAGAGACAGGGTCCAAGAGACCCAGTACTTC	CSARDRVQETQYF
TRBV4-3	TRBJ1-1	few	TRBD1	TGCGCCAGCAGCCAAGGCAGGGGGGGCACTGAAGCTTTCTTT	CASSQGRGGTEAFF
TRBV6-2/TRBV6-3	TRBJ2-6	few	.	TGTGCCAGCAGTTTGGGGGGATCGGGGGCCAACGTCCTGACTTTC	CASSLGGSGANVLTF
TRBV7-2	TRBJ2-3	.	TRBD1	TGTGCCAGCAAAGGGACAGCCACAGATACGCAGTATTTT	CASKGTATDTQYF
TRBV27	TRBJ1-5	.	.	TGTGCCAGCAGACTATTGACAAATAGCAATCAGCCCCAGCATTTT	CASRLLTNSNQPQHF
TRBV9	TRBJ2-2	.	.	TGTGCCAGCAGCGTTAGGGACACGCGCACCACCGGGGAGCTGTTTTTT	CASSVRDTRTTGELFF
TRBV7-9	TRBJ1-2	.	.	TGTGCCAGCAGCTTAGTGGGTCAGGGATCACCTAACTATGGCTACACCTTC	CASSLVGQGSPNYGYTF
TRBV5-6	TRBJ1-1	.	TRBD1	TGTGCCAGCAGCGAACAGGGGAGGTTGGGTGCTTTCTTT	CASSEQGRLGAFF
TRBV5-1	TRBJ1-3	.	TRBD1	TGCGCCAGCAGCAGGACAGGGTCGAGCTCTGGAAACACCATATATTTT	CASSRTGSSSGNTIYF
TRBV6-6	TRBJ1-2	.	.	TGTGCCAGCAGTGCCTACGACAGGAACTATGGCTACACCTTC	CASSAYDRNYGYTF
TRBV28	TRBJ1-5	few	TRBD1	TGTGCCAGCAGTTTCCTCAAGACAGGGGACGCCCCTAGCAATCAGCCCCAGCATTTT	CASSFLKTGDAPSNQPQHF
TRBV5-1	TRBJ2-4	few	.	TGCGCCAGCAGCTGGGGGGTCCTGGCCAAAAACATTCAGTACTTC	CASSWGVLAKNIQYF
TRBV7-8	TRBJ2-3	many	TRBD2	TGTGCCAGCAGCTTACCTAGCGGGGGCACAGATACGCAGTATTTT	CASSLPSGGTDTQYF
TRBV30	TRBJ2-3	.	TRBD2	TGTGCCTGGAGTAAACCAGCGGGGACAGATACGCAGTATTTT	CAWSKPAGTDTQYF
TRBV6-5	TRBJ2-7	few	.	TGTGCCAGCAGTTACGGACAGTACTACGAGCAGTACTTC	CASSYGQYYEQYF
TRBV15	TRBJ2-1	few	.	TGTGCCACCAGCCCAGGTCCCGACTCCTACAATGAGCAGTTCTTC	CATSPGPDSYNEQFF
TRBV5-6	TRBJ2-5	few	.	TGTGCCAGCAGCTTGGCAGGGGCCCTTGGGACCCAGTACTTC	CASSLAGALGTQYF
TRBV20-1	TRBJ2-5	few	TRBD2	TGCAGTGCTCCCCCTAGCGGGGGGGCAGGAGAGACCCAGTACTTC	CSAPPSGGAGETQYF
TRBV6-6	TRBJ2-7	many	.	TGTGCCAGCGGGGATGAGCAGTACTTC	CASGDEQYF
TRBV6-6	TRBJ1-6	.	.	TGTGCCAGCAGTTTTTCAGGGAGTTCACCCCTCCACTTT	CASSFSGSSPLHF
TRBV3-1	TRBJ2-3	.	TRBD2	TGTGCCAGCAGGCCCGGGACTAGCTACAGCACAGATACGCAGTATTTT	CASRPGTSYSTDTQYF
TRBV9	TRBJ1-3	.	.	TGTGCCAGCAGCGTAGACACACTCTCTGGAAACACCATATATTTT	CASSVDTLSGNTIYF
TRBV7-2	TRBJ1-3	few	.	TGTGCCAGCAGCTCCCAAATCTCTGGAAACACCATATATTTT	CASSSQISGNTIYF
TRBV6-5	TRBJ2-7	few	TRBD2	TGTGCCAGCAGTTACTCTGGTAGCGGGGGGAACGAGCAGTACTTC	CASSYSGSGGNEQYF
TRBV6-6	TRBJ2-3	.	.	TGTGCCAGCAGTTATGTTGCCAGGACCAACACAGATACGCAGTATTTT	CASSYVARTNTDTQYF
TRBV12-3/TRBV12-4	TRBJ1-1	.	.	TGTGCCAGCAGTCGGACAGATCTCTCGACTGAAGCTTTCTTT	CASSRTDLSTEAFF
TRBV27	TRBJ2-1	.	.	TGTGCCAGCAGTTTTGGGCAGGGACCCTTCAATGAGCAGTTCTTC	CASSFGQGPFNEQFF
TRBV4-3	TRBJ2-5	few	.	TGCGCCAGCAGCCATGACAGGCTACAAGAGACCCAGTACTTC	CASSHDRLQETQYF
TRBV20-1	TRBJ1-5	.	TRBD1	TGCAGTGCTAGAGGACAGGGGGCCCAGCCCCAGCATTTT	CSARGQGAQPQHF
TRBV9	TRBJ2-3	few	TRBD2	TGTGCCAGCAGCGGACCTAGCGGGGGACGCACAGATACGCAGTATTTT	CASSGPSGGRTDTQYF
TRBV7-2	TRBJ1-2	.	.	TGTGCCAGCAGCTTAGTATCTACGAGGGGCTACACCTTC	CASSLVSTRGYTF
TRBV7-7	TRBJ2-2	few	.	TGTGCCAGCAGCGCCGTAGGGTCCGGCGGGGAGCTGTTTTTT	CASSAVGSGGELFF
TRBV27	TRBJ2-6	.	.	TGTGCCAGCACGGAGGGGGCGCGAGGGGCCAACGTCCTGACTTTC	CASTEGARGANVLTF
TRBV4-1	TRBJ2-3	few	.	TGCGCCAGCAGCCTACCGGTAGGGGGAACAGATACGCAGTATTTT	CASSLPVGGTDTQYF
TRBV6-2/TRBV6-3	TRBJ1-5	.	TRBD1	TGTGCCAGCAGTTACGTTGGACAGGGCGCTCAGCCCCAGCATTTT	CASSYVGQGAQPQHF
TRBV12-3/TRBV12-4	TRBJ2-3	few	.	TGTGCCAGCAGGTCGTCCTTATTGACTAGCACAGATACGCAGTATTTT	CASRSSLLTSTDTQYF
TRBV12-3/TRBV12-4	TRBJ2-5	.	.	TGTGCCAGCAGCCCCGGTAGGGTGGGCCAAGAGACCCAGTACTTC	CASSPGRVGQETQYF
TRBV12-3/TRBV12-4	TRBJ2-5	.	TRBD2	TGTGCCAGCAGTTTGGTAGCGGGGGGTCCGCAAGAGACCCAGTACTTC	CASSLVAGGPQETQYF
TRBV27	TRBJ1-6	.	.	TGTGCCAGCAGTACAATTAAGCGGGGTTCCTATAATTCACCCCTCCACTTT	CASSTIKRGSYNSPLHF
TRBV3-1	TRBJ1-1	.	.	TGTGCCAGCAGCCAATCAGACTTGAATGCTTTCTTT	CASSQSDLNAFF
TRBV20-1	TRBJ2-7	.	.	TGCAGTGCTAGAGATCCTCGACAGGCATTATCCTACGAGCAGTACTTC	CSARDPRQALSYEQYF